Described below is a single T cell receptor beta chain sequence and its context. Its antigen is unknown. Per-base quality was not reported, and no clone a single base away is much larger than it. The record originates from a study of regulatory T cells in long-lasting Graves disease (dated by TCRdb to the early 2020s). Turning to the overall study: Antithyroid drugs had been taken for less than 3 months by newly diagnosed Graves' disease patients. A total of about 33 samples underwent TCR sequencing, from about 13 patients with persistent Graves' disease and approximately 20 patients with newly diagnosed Graves' disease. The study was conducted in China and was registered as a clinical trial. Persistent Graves' disease patients were compared with newly diagnosed Graves' disease patients by peripheral blood TCR sequencing and RNA sequencing.

The investigation overall reported the following: The authors acknowledged the small sample size as a limitation that may reduce accuracy. Persistent patients shared more public clonotypes among themselves (around 2,500) than newly diagnosed patients did (approximately 900). Only peripheral blood was studied, because thyroid tissue, the primary lesion, was inaccessible. Persistent disease showed preferential use of TRBV28, TRBJ1-2 and TRBJ2-5, whereas newly diagnosed disease favored TRBV20-1 and TRBJ2-1. Persistent Graves' disease patients showed lower TCR Shannon entropy and fewer highly expanded clones than newly diagnosed patients, suggesting clonal expansion. Sequencing and analysis were restricted to the TCR beta chain.

Per the publication, the time point label means: newly diagnosed GD, antithyroid drugs for less than 3 months. For both TCR sequencing and RNA sequencing, RNA was extracted from PBMCs in TRIzol. The diagnosis of Graves' disease was made according to American Thyroid Association guidelines. Recruitment of patients was carried out at an endocrinology department in Xi'an, China. Each patient gave 9 to 10 milliliters of peripheral blood, collected in an EDTA anticoagulant tube. Ficoll Paque Plus density gradient separation was used to isolate PBMCs, and no further T cell sorting was performed. An Agilent 2100 Bioanalyzer and agarose gel were used to check RNA quality, while a NanoDrop 2000 measured RNA concentration. Library preparation employed multiplex PCR. Sequencing was performed on an Illumina HiSeq 4000. TCR beta libraries were built with iRepertoire HTBI primers and Arm-PCR amplification of CDR3 regions. Before sequencing, the PCR products went through gel purification. In the original analysis: Gene usage analysis of CDR3 amino acid clonotypes used the approximately 62 TRBV and 14 to 15 TRBJ segments found across samples. COPE and FqMerger were used to merge the filtered high-quality paired reads into contigs. Contigs were aligned with BLAST to IMGT TRBV, TRBD and TRBJ reference genes, and CDR3 was defined per IMGT. Highly expanded clones were defined as clonotypes with a frequency above 0.1%. Shannon entropy was used to measure repertoire diversity, and the Gini coefficient was used to measure V-J evenness. A clonotype found in more than one individual was treated as public. The raw public reads went through TCRdb reprocessing: fastp at Q25, MiXCR clone calling, in-frame beta chains kept. Identical CDR3 protein sequences are pooled into one entry, listed with their most common genes and DNA. The V and J calls were determined by TCRdb, not by the authors. The sample table holds roughly 500,000 distinct CDR3 sequences, of which approximately 13% were seen once. The top ten hold 8.5% to 10% of the sample.

The germline V gene (reference sequence) yields DFQATT for CDR1 and SNEGSKA for CDR2. V was cut back by 4 bases and J by 2 bases, leaving a gap of 12 bases between them. Measured from the cysteine to the phenylalanine, the CDR3 is 13 residues long. Here the CDR3 DNA is all that survives: 39 bases in frame from base 1. This same sample was also part of a study on T cells in Graves' hyperthyroidism and ophthalmopathy. The second source states: A patient counted as having stable Graves' hyperthyroidism if no progression to ophthalmopathy occurred over 18 months of follow-up. Hyperthyroidism patients were newly diagnosed, with disease duration under 2 months, and aged 18 to 65 years. Exclusion was applied to patients with uncontrolled infections, other autoimmune diseases, pregnancy or lactation. Diagnoses relied on clinical symptoms, serum thyroxine and TRAb, thyroid ultrasound and orbital computed tomography. The first round of RT-PCR for the TCR CDR3 was performed with the HTBI primer set and the Qiagen OneStep RT-PCR kit. Blood samples also contained most of the expanded thyroid clonotypes (frequency above 0.001), which suggests that blood repertoires may reflect thyroid immune responses. A 13 V-J signature model separated ophthalmopathy from stable hyperthyroidism, with over 85% sensitivity and about 81% specificity in cross-validation and 80%/75% in testing. During validation, the model predicted progression to ophthalmopathy a median of about 6.5 months ahead of onset, with 70.59% sensitivity and around 73% specificity. To identify TCR V-J signatures that set the groups apart, the researchers used a discovery cohort of 100 patients, made up of 40 to 45 with Graves' ophthalmopathy and about 59 with stable Graves' hyperthyroidism. An independent validation cohort of around 19 hyperthyroidism patients and about 15 patients who later progressed to ophthalmopathy tested prospective prediction of ophthalmopathy. The 100 or so discovery patients were randomly split 7:3 into training and test sets. Thyroid tissue and blood T-cell repertoires from several Graves' hyperthyroidism patients were also compared in the study. Once sampling was done, hyperthyroidism patients were given methimazole at a starting dose of 30 mg daily, whereas ophthalmopathy patients were given high-dose intravenous methylprednisolone. The libraries were constructed in a second round of multiplex PCR and then size-selected and purified. Libraries were sequenced paired-end with 100 bp reads on an Illumina HiSeq2000. SOAPnuke was used to process the raw data, throwing out any read that contained adapters or uncalled bases, had a mean Phred below 15, or lacked an exact constant-primer or identifier match. High-quality paired reads were merged using COPE v1.2.5, and each unique nucleotide sequence was defined as a clonotype. Clonotypes were aligned to IMGT TRBV, TRBD and TRBJ reference segments using MiTCR v1.1. Only V-J combinations with frequency above 0.0001, covering 99.2% of repertoires, were analysed. The TCS score was defined as the ratio of F50 (clonal expansion) to E x V (chaos), calculated using BLOSUM62-based TCRdist between CDR3 peptides within each V-J. Welch's t-statistics and random forest reduced fewer than 550 V-J features to 10 to 15, which were used in a naive Bayes classifier (R e1071). Sample size was not statistically predetermined, and investigators were not blinded to group allocation. The paper reports TCR Vbeta CDR3 sequencing of 135 peripheral blood samples: approximately 41 ophthalmopathy, approximately 74 hyperthyroidism and 17 progressor patients.

The chain is encoded by TRBV20-1 joined to TRBJ2-7; no D segment can be confidently identified. Sample: peripheral blood mononuclear cells (PBMCs), taken at new diagnosis, from a patient treated with antithyroid drugs. The TCR comes from a man in his thirties or forties with Graves disease. Donor details come from another sample of the same person, matched by shared clones. The DNA sequence follows: TGCAGTGCTACTGATAGCACCGCCTACGAGCAGTACTTC. It specifies CSATDSTAYEQYF.